The 3 T cell receptor beta chains below were found in one sample sequenced in a study of control samples from healthy donors and cancer patients. The repertoire was sequenced with immunoSEQ multiplex PCR; TCRdb's copy has only in-frame clones and lacks some. The data contain tens of thousands of clones, roughly 90% of them singletons. The sequencing input was blood. The receptor source for this set is a woman between 65 and 79 years old in good health.

The chain combines TRBV11-3 with TRBJ2-5; D uncertain. CDR1 and CDR2 from the germline V gene are SGHNT and YENEEA. The CDR3 length is 13 residues. With 3 bases removed from V and 5 bases from J, the gap between germline ends came to 10 bases. The CDR3 sequence is CASSFGERETQYF. The CDR3 nucleotides are TGTGCCAGCAGCTTTGGGGAACGGGAGACCCAGTACTTC.

Only one count was recorded for this clone. V is TRBV6-2 or TRBV6-3 and J is TRBJ2-7; 10 bases are shared with TRBD2. J gave up 7 bases and V 4 bases, and 7 bases lay outside the gene matches. The CDR3 has 14 residues. Looked up from germline, CDR1 is MNHEY and CDR2 is SVGEGT. The CDR3 nucleotides are TGTGCCAGCAGTTTCAAGCGGGAGGGCTGGGAGCAGTACTTC. This translates into CASSFKREGWEQYF.

The chain uses TRBV5-4 and TRBJ2-3; 10 bases line up with TRBD2. J lost 0 bases, V lost 4 bases, and 8 bases had no gene match. This CDR3 spans 17 amino acids. CDR1 SGHNT and CDR2 YYREEE come from the germline V gene (reference sequence). The CDR3 sequence: CASSESPSGGSTDTQYF. The CDR3 DNA sequence: TGTGCCAGCAGCGAGAGTCCTAGCGGGGGAAGCACAGATACGCAGTATTTT. The whole variable domain, filled in from reference TRBV5-4 and TRBJ2-3, reads ETGVTQSPTHLIKTRGQQVTLRCSSQSGHNTVSWYQQALGQGPQFIFQYYREEENGRGNFPPRFSGLQFPNYSSELNVNALELDDSALYLCASSESPSGGSTDTQYFGPGTRLTVL.